The 30 T cell receptor beta chains reported below all come from one sample, sequenced in a study of T-cell memory formation after mild COVID-19. TCRdb processed the 5' RACE reads anew with MiXCR; each CDR3 protein has one entry. The sample gives approximately 490,000 distinct CDR3 sequences, roughly 22% of which show up once; around an eighth is in the top ten. The sample taken for sequencing was PBMCs or a T cell subset sorted from them (not recorded which). The receptors were sampled from an adult woman who had mild COVID-19 (a few samples of this study predate the infection). Cell type and time point are not known.

There are many counts of this clonotype. This chain joins TRBV12-3 or TRBV12-4 and TRBJ2-2, with 8 bases fitting TRBD1. This CDR3 comprises 15 residues. After removal of 2 bases from V and 6 bases from J, the junction contained 5 bases not matched to a gene. The CDR3 DNA reads TGTGCCAGCAGTTTAAGGCAGGGGGCTGCCGGGGAGCTGTTTTTT. Translation: CASSLRQGAAGELFF.

This chain's CDR3 is CASSLRADGNSPLHF. In DNA, the CDR3 is TGTGCCAGCAGTTTAAGGGCCGATGGGAATTCACCCCTCCACTTT. The gene calls are TRBV27 and TRBJ1-6; no firm D call. The CDR3 has 15 residues. V was trimmed by 2 bases and J by 7 bases, leaving 12 bases between them. Looked up from germline, CDR1 is MNHEY and CDR2 is SMNVEV (reference sequence).

This clonotype was recorded a few times. For the CDR3, the DNA is TGCGCCAGCAGCGCGGACAGGGAGAACTACGAGCAGTACTTC. Encoded protein: CASSADRENYEQYF. The gene calls are TRBV5-1 and TRBJ2-7; TRBD1 matches at 8 bases. V shed 4 bases and J 3 bases; nucleotides not matched to a gene: 6. This CDR3 is built from 14 residues. Germline-derived CDR1 and CDR2 are SGHRS and YFSETQ.

This clonotype was detected only a few times. The V gene is TRBV10-3, the J gene TRBJ2-1, with D tentatively TRBD2 (6 bases). Germline V CDR1 and CDR2: ENHRY, SYGVKD. Between the trimmed V and J ends, which lost 0 bases and 7 bases, there was a span of 16 bases. The CDR3 sequence is 16 residues long. CDR3 protein: CAISESGWDSSNEQFF. CDR3 DNA sequence: TGTGCCATCAGTGAGTCGGGGTGGGACTCCTCAAATGAGCAGTTCTTC.

The chain recombines TRBV20-1 with TRBJ2-1; tentatively, D is TRBD2 (5 bases). The V and J ends lost 2 bases and 2 bases respectively, with 7 bases between them. The length of the CDR3 is 13 residues. The germline V gene encodes CDR1 DFQATT and CDR2 SNEGSKA (reference sequence). The CDR3, as DNA: TGCAGTGCTAGACCCGGGGCCTACAATGAGCAGTTCTTC. This gives the protein CSARPGAYNEQFF.

The sample holds a few counts of this clonotype. The CDR3 nucleotides are TGTGCCAGCAGTCCCTACTCGCGGGACAGTGACTTACCTAACTATGGCTACACCTTC. This gives the protein CASSPYSRDSDLPNYGYTF. The gene calls are TRBV27 and TRBJ1-2; 7 nucleotides agree with TRBD1. This CDR3 comprises 19 residues. V dropped 5 bases and J dropped 0; count of bases not matched to a gene: 18. Looked up from germline, CDR1 is MNHEY and CDR2 is SMNVEV (reference sequence).

This sequence joins TRBV7-9 and TRBJ1-2; 8 bases fit TRBD1. After removal of 2 bases from V and 2 bases from J, the junction contained 4 bases not matched to a gene. The CDR3 is made up of 15 amino acids. Germline V gene sequence: CDR1 SEHNR, CDR2 FQNEAQ (reference sequence). This CDR3 is CASSLLDRDNYGYTF. CDR3 DNA sequence: TGTGCCAGCAGCTTATTGGACAGGGACAACTATGGCTACACCTTC.

This clonotype was detected only a few times. The genes are TRBV5-1 and TRBJ1-2; the D is unclear. The CDR3 totals 13 residues. The germline V gene has CDR1 SGHRS and CDR2 YFSETQ. Trimming shortened V by 4 bases and J by 4 bases, and 11 bases separated the two germline ends. This CDR3 reads CASSPRVTYGYTF. CDR3 nucleotides: TGCGCCAGCAGCCCCCGGGTCACCTATGGCTACACCTTC.

This clonotype was found a few times. The chain carries TRBV6-2 or TRBV6-3 and TRBJ2-1, with TRBD2 identical over 9 bases. The CDR3 runs 12 residues. V gave up 5 bases and J gave up 13 bases; unmatched junction bases: 6. CDR1 and CDR2 (germline): MNHEY, SVGEGT. The CDR3: CASSPRLAVQFF. The CDR3 coding sequence is TGTGCCAGCAGTCCACGACTAGCGGTTCAGTTCTTC.

This chain joins TRBV6-5 and TRBJ2-7; tentative D call: TRBD1 (7 bases). From germline, CDR1 is MNHEY and CDR2 SVGAGI. This CDR3 region has 15 residues. With 0 bases removed from V and 2 bases from J, the gap between germline ends came to 11 bases. The CDR3 sequence: CASSYSGRGAYEQYF. CDR3 nucleotides: TGTGCCAGCAGTTACTCAGGCAGGGGGGCCTACGAGCAGTACTTC.

The V call is TRBV5-1, the J call TRBJ2-5; 9 bases align to TRBD1. CDR3 size: 15 residues. Germline V gene lookup returns CDR1 SGHRS and CDR2 YFSETQ. Trimming took 4 bases from V and 1 from J; bases not matched to a gene: 5. The CDR3 region is CASSTTGGPQETQYF. DNA of the CDR3: TGCGCCAGCAGCACGACAGGGGGGCCCCAAGAGACCCAGTACTTC.

The chain uses TRBV11-2 and TRBJ2-2; 10 nucleotides agree with TRBD1. The germline CDR1 and CDR2 sequences are SGHAT and FQNNGV. The CDR3 sequence is 19 residues long. With V trimmed by 4 bases and J by 2 bases, 13 bases remained unmatched. DNA for the CDR3: TGTGCCAGCAGCTCAATCTTGCAGGGACAGGGGCTTAACACCGGGGAGCTGTTTTTT. Protein product: CASSSILQGQGLNTGELFF. The complete variable domain, with remaining parts taken from reference TRBV11-2 and TRBJ2-2, reads EAGVAQSPRYKIIEKRQSVAFWCNPISGHATLYWYQQILGQGPKLLIQFQNNGVVDDSQLPKDRFSAERLKGVDSTLKIQPAKLEDSAVYLCASSSILQGQGLNTGELFFGEGSRLTVL.

V usage is TRBV19 and J usage is TRBJ2-7, with D possibly being TRBD1 or TRBD2 (5 bases each). CDR3 length: 17 amino acids. V was cut by 0 bases and J by 3 bases, with 18 bases left in between. Germline V gives CDR1 LNHDA, CDR2 SQIVND (reference sequence). The CDR3 DNA reads TGTGCCAGTAGTATAGATCTGGTCCAGGGAGCGGACTACGAGCAGTACTTC. It is translated as CASSIDLVQGADYEQYF.

This clonotype appeared a few times. The chain joins TRBV12-3 or TRBV12-4 to TRBJ2-6; tentatively, D is TRBD1 or TRBD2 (6 bases each). Trimming removed 6 bases at V and 2 bases at J, with 14 bases between. This CDR3 region has 16 residues. The CDR3 here is CASRDGGPAGANVLTF. The CDR3 DNA reads as TGTGCCAGCAGAGATGGGGGGCCGGCTGGGGCCAACGTCCTGACTTTC.

The V gene is TRBV20-1, the J gene TRBJ2-1; 8 bases line up with TRBD2. Germline V gene sequence: CDR1 DFQATT, CDR2 SNEGSKA (reference sequence). With 2 bases clipped from V and 7 bases from J, the junction kept 7 bases outside the gene matches. CDR3 size: 14 residues. The CDR3 here is CSARTFREGNEQFF. For the CDR3, the DNA is TGCAGTGCTAGAACTTTCCGGGAGGGGAATGAGCAGTTCTTC.

The chain has TRBV29-1 and TRBJ2-7; TRBD2 might be the D (6 bases). The CDR3 runs to 15 residues. Trimming pared 3 bases from V and 1 base from J, leaving 16 bases between. Germline CDR1 and CDR2: SQVTM and ANQGSEA. The CDR3 reads CSVDPFQLASYEQYF. For the CDR3, the DNA is TGCAGCGTTGACCCTTTTCAACTAGCATCCTACGAGCAGTACTTC.

CDR3 protein: CASSEGGRNTEAFF. CDR3 coding DNA: TGTGCCAGCAGTGAAGGGGGACGGAACACTGAAGCTTTCTTT. J is TRBJ1-1 and V is TRBV6-5; tentatively, D is TRBD1 (6 bases). The CDR3 has 14 amino acids. Germline CDR1 is MNHEY and CDR2 is SVGAGI. The V end was cut by 5 bases, the J end by 1 base, with 11 bases between.

This clonotype was counted between two and nine times. The chain joins TRBV7-3 to TRBJ2-2, with TRBD1 matching over 8 bases. V dropped 6 bases and J dropped 1; count of bases not matched to a gene: 4. Germline V CDR1 and CDR2: SGHTA, FQGTGA. This CDR3 has 15 residues. The CDR3 is CASSLTGENTGELFF. CDR3 nucleotide sequence: TGTGCCAGCAGTTTGACAGGGGAGAACACCGGGGAGCTGTTTTTT.

This clonotype was detected only a few times. The rearrangement uses TRBV2 and TRBJ1-1; D might be TRBD1 (6 bases). The germline V gene has CDR1 SNHLY and CDR2 FYNNEI. The CDR3 is made up of 15 amino acids. The germline V and J ends were trimmed by 3 bases and 5 bases, with 16 bases remaining between them. CDR3: CASSDAGAGVTEAFF. In nucleotides, the CDR3 is TGTGCCAGCAGTGATGCGGGGGCGGGGGTGACTGAAGCTTTCTTT. The whole variable domain, remainder taken from reference TRBV2 and TRBJ1-1, is EPEVTQTPSHQVTQMGQEVILRCVPISNHLYFYWYRQILGQKVEFLVSFYNNEISEKSEIFDDQFSVERPDGSNFTLKIRSTKLEDSAMYFCASSDAGAGVTEAFFGQGTRLTVV.

This clonotype was detected a few times. The J gene is TRBJ2-1, the V gene TRBV5-1, with 9 positions matching TRBD1. This CDR3 is 14 amino acids long. V lost 4 bases and J lost 8; bases outside the gene matches: 7. CDR1 is SGHRS, CDR2 YFSETQ, per germline. The CDR3: CASSGTGSGDEQFF. DNA for the CDR3: TGCGCCAGCAGCGGGACAGGGAGCGGGGATGAGCAGTTCTTC.

This clonotype was seen a few times. The J gene is TRBJ2-7, the V gene TRBV27, with D unclear. The CDR3 loop spans 15 amino acids. Germline-derived CDR1 and CDR2 are MNHEY and SMNVEV (reference sequence). Trimming removed 3 bases at V and 0 bases at J, with 12 bases between. The CDR3 here is CASSFGRSFSYEQYF. Here the CDR3 DNA reads TGTGCCAGCAGTTTTGGCAGGTCCTTCTCCTACGAGCAGTACTTC.

The gene calls are TRBV29-1 and TRBJ1-1; a weak D match, TRBD1 (6 bases). The CDR3 loop spans 13 amino acids. Deletions cut 5 bases from V and 4 bases from J, with 14 bases between. Germline CDR1 SQVTM, CDR2 ANQGSEA. The CDR3 protein is CSVLRGGGTEAFF. The DNA for the CDR3 is TGCAGCGTTCTCAGGGGCGGAGGCACTGAAGCTTTCTTT. The variable domain in full, completed from reference TRBV29-1 and TRBJ1-1, reads SAVISQKPSRDICQRGTSLTIQCQVDSQVTMMFWYRQQPGQSLTLIATANQGSEATYESGFVIDKFPISRPNLTFSTLTVSNMSPEDSSIYLCSVLRGGGTEAFFGQGTRLTVV.

In this sample, this clonotype turned up a few times. The chain combines TRBV6-2 or TRBV6-3 with TRBJ2-7; D is ambiguous. The germline V and J ends were trimmed by 5 bases and 5 bases, with 16 bases remaining between them. Germline CDR1 MNHEY, CDR2 SVGEGT. This CDR3 has 14 amino acids. CDR3 amino acids: CASSALYVLDEQYF. The CDR3 nucleotides read TGTGCCAGCAGTGCACTTTACGTTTTGGACGAGCAGTACTTC.

The chain has TRBV5-1 and TRBJ2-7; D might be TRBD2 (6 bases). Deletions cut 0 bases from V and 7 bases from J, with 11 bases between. This CDR3 is 13 amino acids long. The germline V gene has CDR1 SGHRS and CDR2 YFSETQ. The CDR3 DNA reads as TGCGCCAGCAGCTTGGGGAGCGGAGGGGAGCAGTACTTC. Residues: CASSLGSGGEQYF.

The rearrangement joins TRBV30 to TRBJ2-7; 11 bases agree with TRBD2. The CDR3 sequence is 15 residues long. V shed 0 bases and J 6 bases; nucleotides not matched to a gene: 7. The germline V gene has CDR1 GTSNPN and CDR2 SVGIG (reference sequence). In nucleotides, the CDR3 is TGTGCCTGGAGTGTAGGGCTAGCGGGAGGCTCCGAGCAGTACTTC. Translated: CAWSVGLAGGSEQYF.

This clonotype was detected a few times. The CDR3 DNA reads TGTGCCAGCTCACCCTCGGACATCTACAATGAGCAGTTCTTC. Translation gives CASSPSDIYNEQFF. The chain carries TRBV18 and TRBJ2-1, with D possibly matching TRBD1 (5 bases). Between the trimmed V and J ends, which lost 3 bases and 3 bases, there was a span of 9 bases. CDR1 and CDR2 (germline): KGHSH, LQKENI. There are 14 residues in the CDR3. Full variable domain (rest looked up from reference TRBV18 and TRBJ2-1): NAGVMQNPRHLVRRRGQEARLRCSPMKGHSHVYWYRQLPEEGLKFMVYLQKENIIDESGMPKERFSAEFPKEGPSILRIQQVVRGDSAAYFCASSPSDIYNEQFFGPGTRLTVL.

The J gene is TRBJ1-5, the V gene TRBV12-3 or TRBV12-4; maybe TRBD1 (5 bases). V dropped 4 bases and J dropped 0 bases, with 10 bases sitting between them. The length of the CDR3 is 15 residues. CDR3: CASSSGDYSNQPQHF. CDR3 DNA: TGTGCCAGCAGTTCGGGGGATTATAGCAATCAGCCCCAGCATTTT.

This clonotype was seen a few times. J is TRBJ1-1 and V is TRBV20-1; a weak D match, TRBD1 (6 bases). The CDR3 contains 13 residues. Trimming removed 6 bases at V and 0 bases at J, with 11 bases between. Germline lookup yields CDR1 DFQATT and CDR2 SNEGSKA (reference sequence). The CDR3 nucleotides read TGCAGTGCCCCCAACAGGGTGAACACTGAAGCTTTCTTT. Translation: CSAPNRVNTEAFF.

CDR3 nucleotide sequence: TGTGCCAGCAGTCCCGTCAGCGGGGGCCAAGAGACCCAGTACTTC. It is translated as CASSPVSGGQETQYF. The V call is TRBV6-1, the J call TRBJ2-5, with 8 bases fitting TRBD2. CDR1 is MNHNS, CDR2 SASEGT, per germline. This CDR3 has 15 residues. V trimming: 5 bases; J trimming: 1 base; junction bases outside the gene matches: 6.

The chain carries TRBV7-9 and TRBJ2-2; TRBD2 aligns across 9 bases. Germline lookup yields CDR1 SEHNR and CDR2 FQNEAQ (reference sequence). The CDR3 has 16 residues. Trimming took 0 bases from V and 5 from J; bases not matched to a gene: 4. Written as DNA, the CDR3 is TGTGCCAGCAGCTTAGCGGTAGGACTAGCGACCGGGGAGCTGTTTTTT. Translating gives CASSLAVGLATGELFF.